A single sample is the source of the 18 T cell receptor beta chains below, sequenced in a study of T cell responses to AZD1222 COVID-19 vaccine. Repertoires were generated with immunoSEQ multiplex PCR, while TCRdb's copy carries only in-frame clones and drops some. Among over 85,000 clones listed, 88% were seen once. The sequencing used peripheral blood, collected on day 0 of AZD1222 vaccination. These receptors were obtained from an adult in good health.

The rearrangement links TRBV14 to TRBJ1-1; D gene unclear. Trimming pared 1 base from V and 5 bases from J, leaving 17 bases between. This CDR3 contains 16 residues. From germline, CDR1 is SGHDN and CDR2 FVKESK. The CDR3 DNA reads TGTGCCAGCAGCCAAGGGATTGCAGGCATGAGGACTGAAGCTTTCTTT. This sequence encodes CASSQGIAGMRTEAFF.

This rearrangement joins TRBV11-2 to TRBJ2-3, with D possibly matching TRBD2 (6 bases). With 2 bases removed from V and 2 bases from J, the gap between germline ends came to 14 bases. The CDR3 spans 16 residues. Germline loops: CDR1 SGHAT, CDR2 FQNNGV. CDR3 region: CASSLIAGINTDTQYF. The CDR3 coding sequence is TGTGCCAGCAGCTTAATTGCGGGGATAAACACAGATACGCAGTATTTT.

V and J are TRBV28 and TRBJ2-7; 7 bases are a match to TRBD2. Looked up from germline, CDR1 is MDHEN and CDR2 is SYDVKM. This CDR3 region has 14 residues. Trimming took 2 bases from V and 5 from J; bases not matched to a gene: 6. CDR3 nucleotides: TGTGCCAGCAGTTTAACAGCGGGAATCCACGAGCAGTACTTC. It translates to CASSLTAGIHEQYF.

The rearrangement uses TRBV29-1 and TRBJ1-2, with unresolved D. This CDR3 contains 13 residues. Trimming cost V 4 bases and J 8 bases, with 17 bases left between them. Germline loops: CDR1 SQVTM, CDR2 ANQGSEA. CDR3 sequence: CSVGITGSLGYTF. The CDR3 nucleotides read TGCAGCGTTGGGATCACGGGGTCCTTGGGCTACACCTTC.

This clone has only one observation. The chain has TRBV5-1 and TRBJ1-2; the match to TRBD1 covers 8 bases. V lost 2 bases and J lost 6; bases outside the gene matches: 15. The CDR3 loop spans 17 amino acids. Germline V CDR1 and CDR2: SGHRS, YFSETQ. The CDR3 DNA follows: TGCGCCAGCAGCTTATACGACAGGGGCGCGGAGTTACATGGCTACACCTTC. Amino acid sequence: CASSLYDRGAELHGYTF.

This sequence joins TRBV5-1 and TRBJ1-1; D is uncertain. CDR1 and CDR2 from the germline V gene are SGHRS and YFSETQ. The CDR3 loop spans 15 amino acids. V was trimmed by 0 bases and J by 1 base, leaving 10 bases between them. The CDR3 here is CASSLGWQTNTEAFF. CDR3 nucleotides: TGCGCCAGCAGCTTGGGTTGGCAGACGAACACTGAAGCTTTCTTT.

This clone was seen a handful of times. The rearrangement uses TRBV19 and TRBJ1-5; the match to TRBD1 covers 7 bases. CDR1 is LNHDA, CDR2 SQIVND, per germline (reference sequence). The CDR3 consists of 12 residues. J lost 4 bases, V lost 6 bases, and 0 bases had no gene match. The CDR3 sequence: CASRTGNQPQHF. The DNA for the CDR3 is TGTGCCAGTAGGACAGGGAATCAGCCCCAGCATTTT.

The J gene is TRBJ2-5, the V gene TRBV5-1; D gene ambiguous. CDR1 and CDR2 (germline): SGHRS, YFSETQ. The CDR3 totals 15 residues. V was clipped by 2 bases and J by 5 bases, with 16 bases between them. The CDR3 nucleotides are TGCGCCAGCAGCTTAATATCTGGGAAGCACGAGACCCAGTACTTC. Protein sequence: CASSLISGKHETQYF. The entire variable domain, with the rest obtained from reference TRBV5-1 and TRBJ2-5, is as follows: KAGVTQTPRYLIKTRGQQVTLSCSPISGHRSVSWYQQTPGQGLQFLFEYFSETQRNKGNFPGRFSGRQFSNSRSEMNVSTLELGDSALYLCASSLISGKHETQYFGPGTRLLVL.

This clone appeared a single time. The rearrangement joins TRBV19 to TRBJ1-1, with 7 bases lining up with TRBD1. V lost 7 bases to trimming and J lost 5 bases; unmatched junction nucleotides: 13. CDR1 and CDR2 (germline): LNHDA, SQIVND (reference sequence). This CDR3 spans 15 amino acids. CDR3 residues: CASIPTGAARTEAFF. CDR3 DNA sequence: TGTGCCAGTATCCCAACAGGGGCGGCGCGGACTGAAGCTTTCTTT.

This chain uses TRBV25-1 with TRBJ2-7, with 8 nucleotides matching TRBD1. This CDR3 comprises 16 residues. Germline V gene lookup returns CDR1 MGHDK and CDR2 SYGVNS. Germline trimming cut 3 bases from V and 0 bases from J; bases unmatched to any gene: 7. The CDR3 bases are TGTGCCAGCAGTGATAGTCCCGGACAGGGCTCCTACGAGCAGTACTTC. Translated, it gives CASSDSPGQGSYEQYF.

V usage is TRBV5-6 and J usage is TRBJ1-4; 8 bases line up with TRBD1. CDR1 and CDR2 (germline): SGHDT, YYEEEE. CDR3 length: 16 residues. The ends lost 3 bases at V and 4 bases at J; junction bases unmatched: 8. CDR3 nucleotides: TGTGCCAGCAGCTCCCTTCAGGGGGCGGGTAATGAAAAACTGTTTTTT. This gives the protein CASSSLQGAGNEKLFF.

The chain combines TRBV30 with TRBJ2-3, with D uncertain. Germline loops: CDR1 GTSNPN, CDR2 SVGIG (reference sequence). Trimming left V 2 bases short and J 0 bases short, with 9 bases between. The CDR3 covers 14 residues. The CDR3 region is CAWSSGGSTDTQYF. CDR3 coding DNA: TGTGCCTGGAGTAGTGGCGGAAGCACAGATACGCAGTATTTT.

The V call is TRBV14, the J call TRBJ1-2; the D gene is possibly TRBD1 (5 bases). Germline assignment: CDR1 SGHDN and CDR2 FVKESK. Trimming removed 0 bases from V and 8 bases from J, with 13 bases in between. The CDR3 is 14 amino acids. Here the CDR3 DNA reads TGTGCCAGCAGCCAAGATCGTATAGGGGTGGGCTACACCTTC. Translated, it gives CASSQDRIGVGYTF.

This chain uses TRBV19 with TRBJ1-1, with D hard to call. The length of the CDR3 is 16 residues. Germline CDR1 is LNHDA and CDR2 is SQIVND (reference sequence). Trimming stripped 5 bases from V and 1 base from J, with 17 bases between. The CDR3 DNA is TGTGCCAGTAGTGCCCCGGGGAGGGCGAAGAACACTGAAGCTTTCTTT. It is translated as CASSAPGRAKNTEAFF.

V usage is TRBV5-1 and J usage is TRBJ2-7, with 11 bases identical to TRBD1. Germline lookup yields CDR1 SGHRS and CDR2 YFSETQ. V was pared by 2 bases and J by 7 bases, with 11 bases of the junction left unmatched. CDR3 size: 16 residues. This CDR3 reads CASSLPSGTGGGEQYF. The DNA of the CDR3 is TGCGCCAGCAGCTTACCCTCCGGGACAGGGGGTGGGGAGCAGTACTTC.

As for this clone: Other nucleotide sequences from this sample produce the same CDR3. The rearrangement joins TRBV3-1 (or the pseudogene TRBV3-2) to TRBJ1-5; no clear D. This CDR3 spans 13 amino acids. Trimming took off 2 bases at V and 4 bases at J, with 6 bases between the two ends. Germline lookup yields CDR1 LGHDT and CDR2 YNNKEL (reference sequence). Here the CDR3 reads CASSQIGNQPQHF. The CDR3 DNA reads as TGTGCCAGCAGCCAAATAGGTAATCAGCCCCAGCATTTT.

V and J are TRBV2 and TRBJ1-5, with a possible D match to TRBD1 (5 bases). Trimming pared 3 bases from V and 4 bases from J, leaving 13 bases between. The CDR3 totals 15 residues. Per the germline V gene, CDR1 is SNHLY and CDR2 is FYNNEI. CDR3: CASSDWGLGNQPQHF. In nucleotides, the CDR3 is TGTGCCAGCAGTGACTGGGGGTTGGGTAATCAGCCCCAGCATTTT.

This rearrangement joins TRBV27 to TRBJ2-7, with D perhaps matching TRBD2 (5 bases). The CDR3 covers 17 residues. The V end was cut by 2 bases, the J end by 4 bases, with 21 bases between. Germline V gives CDR1 MNHEY, CDR2 SMNVEV (reference sequence). CDR3 DNA sequence: TGTGCCAGCAGTTTAATCGGAGTCTCTGACTATATTTACGAGCAGTACTTC. It codes for CASSLIGVSDYIYEQYF.